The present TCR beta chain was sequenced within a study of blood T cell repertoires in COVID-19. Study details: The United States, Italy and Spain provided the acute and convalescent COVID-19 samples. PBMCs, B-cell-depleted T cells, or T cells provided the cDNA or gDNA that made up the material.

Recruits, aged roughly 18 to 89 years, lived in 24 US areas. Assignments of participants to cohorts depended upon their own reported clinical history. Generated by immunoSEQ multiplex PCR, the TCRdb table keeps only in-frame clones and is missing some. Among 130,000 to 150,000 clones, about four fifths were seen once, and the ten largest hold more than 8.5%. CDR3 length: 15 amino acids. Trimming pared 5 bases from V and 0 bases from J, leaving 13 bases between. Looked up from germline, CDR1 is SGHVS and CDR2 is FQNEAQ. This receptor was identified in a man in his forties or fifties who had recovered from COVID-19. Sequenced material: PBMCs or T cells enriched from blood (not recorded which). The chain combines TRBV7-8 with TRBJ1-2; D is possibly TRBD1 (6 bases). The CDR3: CASSTQGSANYGYTF. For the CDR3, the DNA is TGTGCCAGCAGCACCCAGGGGTCGGCTAACTATGGCTACACCTTC.